This is a list of T cell receptor beta chains from one sample in a study of blood T cells in healthy people across ages. Via MiXCR, TCRdb re-called the 5' RACE reads, giving one row per CDR3 protein. Here the sample spans fewer than 1,000,000 distinct CDR3 sequences, less than 60% being singletons. The sample comprised blood. Every receptor here comes from a man older than 75 in good health. Both conserved end residues are part of each CDR3. The order of the fields is CDR3 length, V gene, clone size, D gene, J gene, CDR3 protein, CDR3 DNA. The D gene is left open where the match is weak. Where a row states a size, it is once, few, many or the class of an expanded clone; other rows omit it.

14	TRBV7-2	.	.	TRBJ1-5	CASRRDGSNQPQHF	TGTGCCAGCAGAAGGGACGGTAGCAATCAGCCCCAGCATTTT
12	TRBV29-1	.	TRBD1	TRBJ2-7	CSVGQGASEQYF	TGCAGCGTGGGACAGGGGGCTTCCGAGCAGTACTTC
12	TRBV20-1	few	.	TRBJ2-7	CSAMGLPGEQYF	TGCAGTGCTATGGGACTTCCAGGGGAGCAGTACTTC
15	TRBV6-6	few	.	TRBJ2-5	CASNAGDPERETQYF	TGTGCCAGCAATGCCGGGGACCCCGAGAGAGAGACCCAGTACTTC
15	TRBV5-1	once	.	TRBJ2-7	CASSPRLLDRYEQYF	TGCGCCAGCAGCCCTAGACTACTAGACAGATACGAGCAGTACTTC
17	TRBV24-1	once	.	TRBJ2-5	CATSDPYKLKNQETQYF	TGTGCCACCAGTGATCCCTATAAACTCAAAAATCAAGAGACCCAGTACTTC
16	TRBV5-5	.	TRBD2	TRBJ2-2	CASALVLAGPTGELFF	TGTGCCAGCGCCTTGGTACTAGCGGGGCCCACCGGGGAGCTGTTTTTT
19	TRBV10-3	many	TRBD2	TRBJ2-1	CAISDTSGLANRLYNEQFF	TGTGCCATCAGTGATACCTCGGGACTAGCGAACCGTCTTTACAATGAGCAGTTCTTC
16	TRBV3-1	few	.	TRBJ2-3	CASSQDGGLSTDTQYF	TGTGCCAGCAGCCAAGATGGGGGGTTGAGCACAGATACGCAGTATTTT
15	TRBV3-1	.	.	TRBJ2-7	CASSQDTASHREQYF	TGTGCCAGCAGCCAAGATACGGCTAGCCATCGGGAGCAGTACTTC
15	TRBV11-3	once	.	TRBJ2-7	CASSSRGRAVYEQYF	TGTGCCAGCAGCAGCCGGGGCAGGGCAGTTTACGAGCAGTACTTC
15	TRBV29-1	few	.	TRBJ2-2	CSVVPTGKNTGELFF	TGCAGCGTTGTGCCCACCGGGAAGAACACCGGGGAGCTGTTTTTT
14	TRBV29-1	few	TRBD2	TRBJ2-1	CSGRLAGGPLEQFF	TGCAGCGGAAGACTAGCGGGAGGGCCCCTTGAGCAGTTCTTC
15	TRBV12-3/TRBV12-4	few	.	TRBJ1-1	CASSLKAGGNTEAFF	TGTGCCAGCAGTTTAAAGGCAGGCGGGAACACTGAAGCTTTCTTT
15	TRBV6-5	.	.	TRBJ2-3	CASSFAGASTDTQYF	TGTGCCAGCAGTTTTGCGGGGGCAAGCACAGATACGCAGTATTTT
13	TRBV6-5	.	.	TRBJ2-1	CASAGTAYNEQFF	TGTGCCAGCGCCGGGACTGCGTACAATGAGCAGTTCTTC
17	TRBV20-1	.	TRBD1	TRBJ1-5	CSASSRTGRQIRQPQHF	TGCAGTGCTAGTTCCAGGACAGGACGCCAGATACGACAGCCCCAGCATTTT
13	TRBV7-2	few	.	TRBJ1-6	CASSEGRNSPLHF	TGTGCCAGCAGCGAAGGTCGAAATTCACCCCTCCACTTT
14	TRBV12-3/TRBV12-4	.	.	TRBJ1-1	CASSFYGTNTEAFF	TGTGCCAGCAGTTTTTACGGAACTAACACTGAAGCTTTCTTT
11	TRBV7-2	few	.	TRBJ2-1	CASSLAQEQFF	TGTGCCAGCAGCTTAGCACAGGAACAGTTCTTC
17	TRBV20-1	.	.	TRBJ1-6	CSAREGVRGGTPSPLHF	TGCAGTGCTAGAGAGGGTGTGCGTGGGGGAACTCCGTCACCCCTCCACTTT
15	TRBV29-1	.	TRBD1	TRBJ1-2	CSVVVNPGQGYGYTF	TGCAGCGTCGTGGTGAATCCGGGACAGGGGTATGGCTACACCTTC
15	TRBV2	many	.	TRBJ2-5	CASSPTTANQETQYF	TGTGCCAGCAGTCCTACGACGGCAAACCAAGAGACCCAGTACTTC
13	TRBV7-9	.	.	TRBJ1-2	CASSPDSRRGYTF	TGTGCCAGCAGCCCCGATAGCAGGCGTGGCTACACCTTC
14	TRBV5-1	.	.	TRBJ2-7	CASSTLSNPGEQYF	TGCGCCAGCAGCACCCTTTCCAACCCCGGGGAGCAGTACTTC
15	TRBV6-5	.	TRBD1	TRBJ2-3	CASSYGQGVGDTQYF	TGTGCCAGCAGTTACGGACAGGGGGTAGGCGATACGCAGTATTTT
13	TRBV12-3/TRBV12-4	.	.	TRBJ2-5	CASSLRGRETQYF	TGTGCCAGCAGTTTGCGGGGCCGAGAGACCCAGTACTTC
14	TRBV20-1	once	.	TRBJ1-2	CSARDRRQNYGHTF	TGCAGTGCTAGAGATCGGCGGCAGAACTATGGCCACACCTTC
16	TRBV5-1	.	TRBD2	TRBJ2-1	CASSLEGLAGVDGQFF	TGCGCCAGCAGCTTGGAAGGACTAGCGGGAGTTGATGGGCAGTTCTTC
11	TRBV29-1	once	.	TRBJ1-1	CSGGTNTEAFF	TGCAGCGGCGGGACCAACACCGAAGCTTTCTTT
13	TRBV29-1	.	.	TRBJ2-3	CSGWTASTDTQYF	TGCAGCGGTTGGACAGCTAGCACAGATACGCAGTATTTT
15	TRBV5-1	few	TRBD2	TRBJ2-1	CASSSREGYYNEQFF	TGCGCCAGCAGCTCTCGGGAGGGTTATTACAATGAGCAGTTCTTC
14	TRBV6-1	.	.	TRBJ1-1	CASSQRLEGAEAFF	TGTGCCAGCAGTCAAAGACTGGAAGGCGCTGAAGCTTTCTTT
15	TRBV5-1	.	TRBD1	TRBJ2-1	CASSPGQGSHNEQFF	TGCGCCAGCAGCCCCGGACAGGGGAGCCACAATGAGCAGTTCTTC
17	TRBV27	.	.	TRBJ1-2	CAGSLNKFGGLVYGYTF	TGTGCCGGCAGTTTGAATAAATTCGGGGGGCTGGTCTATGGCTACACCTTC
17	TRBV4-2	.	.	TRBJ1-6	CASSQEEGPEVTSPLHF	TGTGCCAGCAGCCAAGAGGAGGGGCCCGAGGTAACTTCACCCCTCCACTTT
14	TRBV28	.	TRBD1	TRBJ2-5	CASSSGQGWREQYF	TGTGCCAGCAGTTCCGGACAGGGGTGGAGAGAGCAGTACTTC
14	TRBV5-1	.	.	TRBJ2-7	CASTTGILSRKQYF	TGCGCCAGTACCACAGGAATACTTTCGAGGAAGCAGTACTTC
15	TRBV9	.	TRBD2	TRBJ2-3	CASSVPAGGTDTQYF	TGTGCCAGCAGCGTACCTGCGGGGGGCACAGATACGCAGTATTTT
18	TRBV20-1	.	.	TRBJ2-6	CSARGRWAPNSGANVLTF	TGCAGTGCTAGGGGCCGGTGGGCTCCCAACTCTGGGGCCAACGTCCTGACTTTC
17	TRBV7-2	once	TRBD1	TRBJ1-2	CASSLAPGTGASYGYTF	TGTGCCAGCAGCTTAGCCCCTGGGACAGGGGCATCCTATGGCTACACCTTC
14	TRBV29-1	.	TRBD1	TRBJ2-4	CCVRDRTIKNSQYF	TGCTGCGTTCGGGACAGGACGATCAAAAACAGTCAGTACTTC
14	TRBV28	.	.	TRBJ1-2	CASSVHREVGGYTF	TGTGCCAGCAGTGTCCACAGGGAGGTGGGGGGCTACACCTTC
15	TRBV27	few	TRBD2	TRBJ2-7	CASSFSSGSSYEQYF	TGTGCCAGCAGTTTCTCGAGCGGGAGCTCCTACGAGCAGTACTTC
15	TRBV14	few	.	TRBJ2-3	CASSQTTGITDTQYF	TGTGCCAGCAGCCAAACAACGGGAATCACAGATACGCAGTATTTT
13	TRBV7-2	.	TRBD1	TRBJ2-1	CASSLDRDNEQFF	TGCGCCAGCAGCCTCGACAGGGACAATGAGCAGTTCTTC
12	TRBV10-3	.	.	TRBJ1-5	CATGRSNQPQHF	TGTGCCACCGGACGGAGCAATCAGCCCCAGCATTTT
14	TRBV20-1	many	.	TRBJ2-5	CSASPGRRQETQYF	TGCAGTGCTAGTCCGGGACGGCGACAAGAGACCCAGTACTTC
13	TRBV30	.	.	TRBJ2-5	CAWSVQPRETQYF	TGTGCCTGGAGTGTCCAACCTCGTGAGACCCAGTACTTC